This is a list of T cell receptor beta chains from one sample in a study of cytomegalovirus exposure and HLA in healthy donors. Sequenced by immunoSEQ multiplex PCR; TCRdb stores in-frame clones only, minus some. The sample comprises around 190,000 clones, more than 75% of which are singletons, and more than 1.2% rests with the top ten. The specimen was PBMCs. Receptors were obtained from a woman aged 18-29 years in good health and CMV-seronegative. Both conserved end residues are trimmed from each CDR3.

cdr3_length j_call v_call cdr3_aa
13 TRBJ2-2 TRBV11-3 ASSFRGPSTGELF
18 TRBJ2-1 TRBV19 ASSSYRDREPTAIYNEQF
12 TRBJ1-1 TRBV7-2 ASSWPGQGAEAF
11 TRBJ1-2 TRBV28 ASRIHRGRGYT
14 TRBJ1-3 TRBV4-2 ASSQETGKGRNTIY
15 TRBJ2-3 TRBV4-2 ASSQGTSGSGTDTQY
11 TRBJ1-5 TRBV9 ASYWQGNQPQH
11 TRBJ2-1 TRBV6-6 ASSRLDYNEQF
11 TRBJ2-7 TRBV5-1 ASSRQGFDEQY
16 TRBJ2-1 TRBV28 ASSLGGQGVNSYNEQF
11 TRBJ1-1 TRBV5-1 ASSLDGSGGSF
15 TRBJ2-1 TRBV6-4 ASSDSRLAGFYNEQF
11 TRBJ1-2 TRBV7-9 ASSLVQFYGYT
13 TRBJ1-5 TRBV6-5 ASSLGGYSNQPQH
12 TRBJ2-1 TRBV10-1 ASSEFRSAGVQF
12 TRBJ2-5 TRBV5-1 ASSLGGFQETQY
15 TRBJ1-5 TRBV19 ASIERTGRYSNQPQH
13 TRBJ1-6 TRBV2 ASSGGGSGASPLH
15 TRBJ1-2 TRBV28 ASSPDSLIAGRSGYT
10 TRBJ1-1 TRBV30 AWISGWTEAF
11 TRBJ1-2 TRBV28 ASSSRAGNGYT
13 TRBJ1-2 TRBV7-2 ASSLARGAGYGYT
12 TRBJ1-1 TRBV5-1 ASSLETKQSEAF